This TCR beta chain came from a study of blood T cell repertoires in COVID-19. Looking at the study overall: Acute and convalescent COVID-19 specimens originated in the United States, Italy and Spain.

The V gene's germline CDR1 is MNHEY and CDR2 SMNVEV (reference sequence). The V gene end was trimmed by 1 base and the J gene end by 4 bases; junction bases not matched to a gene: 12. The CDR3 is made up of 19 amino acids. Sequenced by immunoSEQ multiplex PCR; TCRdb stores in-frame clones only, minus some. The data contain about 210,000 clones, 65% to 85% of them singletons. Sequencing was done on a sample of peripheral blood. The gene calls are TRBV27 and TRBJ2-1; 11 bases are shared with TRBD2. The receptor was isolated from a woman in her forties or fifties with acute or convalescent COVID-19. The chain's CDR3 is CASSLFSPNLAGGYNEQFF. Here the CDR3 DNA reads TGTGCCAGCAGTTTATTTTCCCCTAATCTAGCGGGAGGTTACAATGAGCAGTTCTTC.